This is a list of T cell receptor beta chains from one sample in a study of blood T cell repertoires in COVID-19. The protocol was immunoSEQ multiplex PCR, while the TCRdb copy is restricted to in-frame clones and leaves out a portion. In the table there are 300,000 to 400,000 clones, almost 85% of which are singletons. The sequenced sample was peripheral blood. All receptors derive from a human donor in a cohort sampled during active COVID-19. Both conserved end residues are part of each CDR3. Each record gives: CDR3 length, V gene, J gene, D gene, clone size, CDR3 protein, CDR3 DNA. D genes are given only for firm matches. Clone size is not always given. Where it is, it says once, few, many or a class for expanded clones.

>15|TRBV3-1/TRBV3-2|TRBJ1-2|TRBD1|NA
CASSHRTGRSDGYTF
TGTGCCAGCAGCCACCGGACAGGAAGAAGTGATGGCTACACCTTC
>14|TRBV6-5|TRBJ2-6|NA|once
CASRPPIGANVLTF
TGTGCCAGCAGGCCCCCTATTGGGGCCAACGTCCTGACTTTC
>14|TRBV14|TRBJ2-7|TRBD1|NA
CASSQYRGHYEQYF
TGTGCCAGCAGCCAATACAGGGGGCATTACGAGCAGTACTTC
>15|TRBV5-1|TRBJ2-7|TRBD1|NA
CASSLGGTGFYEQYF
TGCGCCAGCAGCTTGGGGGGGACAGGGTTCTACGAGCAGTACTTC
>17|TRBV11-3|TRBJ2-2|TRBD2|NA
CASSMGGTSFDTGELFF
TGTGCCAGCAGCATGGGCGGGACTAGCTTTGACACCGGGGAGCTGTTTTTT
>13|TRBV7-9|TRBJ2-1|NA|NA
CASSPQGWDEQFF
TGTGCCAGCAGCCCACAGGGATGGGATGAGCAGTTCTTC
>15|TRBV10-1|TRBJ1-1|NA|few
CASSTALGANTEAFF
TGCGCCAGCAGTACTGCCCTGGGGGCTAACACTGAAGCTTTCTTT
>21|TRBV7-8|TRBJ1-5|NA|once
CASSQAYVGGQISGGNQPQHF
TGTGCCAGCAGCCAAGCCTACGTCGGCGGACAGATTTCAGGTGGCAATCAGCCCCAGCATTTT
>15|TRBV6-5|TRBJ1-5|TRBD1|NA
CASSYGTGRGQPQHF
TGTGCCAGCAGCTATGGGACAGGGCGAGGTCAGCCCCAGCATTTT
>13|TRBV3-1/TRBV3-2|TRBJ1-5|NA|NA
CASSPLHGQPQHF
TGTGCCAGCAGCCCCCTCCACGGTCAGCCCCAGCATTTT
>14|TRBV7-9|TRBJ2-7|NA|NA
CASALGDGTYEQYF
TGTGCCAGCGCTCTTGGCGACGGGACCTACGAGCAGTACTTC
>13|TRBV18|TRBJ1-1|NA|NA
CASSPYRDTEAFF
TGTGCCAGCTCACCTTACAGGGACACTGAAGCTTTCTTT
>14|TRBV6-5|TRBJ1-1|TRBD1|NA
CASSRGQGNTEAFF
TGTGCCAGCAGTAGGGGACAGGGGAACACTGAAGCTTTCTTT
>15|TRBV6-5|TRBJ1-5|TRBD1|NA
CASIYMGQLNQPQHF
TGTGCCAGCATTTATATGGGACAGTTAAATCAGCCCCAGCATTTT
>15|TRBV7-8|TRBJ1-6|TRBD1|few
CASSLDPGGGSPLHF
TGTGCCAGCAGCTTAGACCCAGGGGGCGGTTCACCCCTCCACTTT
>16|TRBV19|TRBJ1-1|NA|NA
CASSIVLEALNTEAFF
TGTGCCAGTAGTATTGTTCTTGAGGCCTTAAACACTGAAGCTTTCTTT
>14|TRBV24-1|TRBJ1-2|NA|NA
CATSDSGESGGYTF
TGTGCCACCAGTGATTCAGGGGAGTCAGGGGGCTACACCTTC
>13|TRBV6-6|TRBJ2-1|TRBD2|NA
CASGGLATGEQFF
TGTGCCTCCGGGGGACTAGCAACCGGTGAGCAGTTCTTC
>15|TRBV6-5|TRBJ2-7|NA|once
CASSYSTRQAYEQYF
TGTGCCAGCAGTTACTCGACCCGACAGGCCTACGAGCAGTACTTC
>15|TRBV7-2|TRBJ1-1|NA|NA
CASSKLQGFGTEAFF
TGTGCCAGCAGTAAGCTACAGGGCTTCGGCACTGAAGCTTTCTTT